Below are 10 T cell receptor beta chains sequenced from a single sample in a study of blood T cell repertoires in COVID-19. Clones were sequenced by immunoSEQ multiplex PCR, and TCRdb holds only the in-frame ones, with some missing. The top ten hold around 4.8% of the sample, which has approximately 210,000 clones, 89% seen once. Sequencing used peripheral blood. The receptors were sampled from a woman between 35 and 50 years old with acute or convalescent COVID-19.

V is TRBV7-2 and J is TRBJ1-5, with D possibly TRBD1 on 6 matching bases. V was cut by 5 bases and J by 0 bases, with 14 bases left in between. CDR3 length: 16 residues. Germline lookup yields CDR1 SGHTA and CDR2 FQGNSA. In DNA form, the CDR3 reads TGTGCCAGCAGCGTCACAGGGAGGGTTAGCAATCAGCCCCAGCATTTT. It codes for CASSVTGRVSNQPQHF.

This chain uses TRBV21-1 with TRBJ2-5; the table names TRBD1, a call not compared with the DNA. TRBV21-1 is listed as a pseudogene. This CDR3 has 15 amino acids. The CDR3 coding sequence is TGTGCCAGCAGCATTCGACAGTCGTACCAAGAGACCCAGTACTTC. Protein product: CASSIRQSYQETQYF.

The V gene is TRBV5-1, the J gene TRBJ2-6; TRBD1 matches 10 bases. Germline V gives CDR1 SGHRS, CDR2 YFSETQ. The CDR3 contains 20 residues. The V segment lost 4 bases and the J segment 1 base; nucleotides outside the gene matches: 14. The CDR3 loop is CASSLFRQGAVGSGANVLTF. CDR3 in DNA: TGCGCCAGCAGCCTTTTCCGACAGGGGGCGGTTGGGTCTGGGGCCAACGTCCTGACTTTC.

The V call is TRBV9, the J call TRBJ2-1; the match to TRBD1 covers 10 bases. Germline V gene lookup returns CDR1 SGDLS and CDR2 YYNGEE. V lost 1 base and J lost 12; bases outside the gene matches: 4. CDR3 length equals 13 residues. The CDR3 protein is CASSVMTGGAQFF. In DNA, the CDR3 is TGTGCCAGCAGCGTAATGACAGGGGGCGCGCAGTTCTTC.

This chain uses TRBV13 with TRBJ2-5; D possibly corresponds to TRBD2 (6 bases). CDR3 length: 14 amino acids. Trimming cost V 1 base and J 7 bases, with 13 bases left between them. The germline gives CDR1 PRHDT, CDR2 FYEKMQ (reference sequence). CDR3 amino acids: CASSLDGGRGTQYF. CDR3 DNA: TGTGCCAGCAGCTTAGACGGGGGACGGGGGACCCAGTACTTC.

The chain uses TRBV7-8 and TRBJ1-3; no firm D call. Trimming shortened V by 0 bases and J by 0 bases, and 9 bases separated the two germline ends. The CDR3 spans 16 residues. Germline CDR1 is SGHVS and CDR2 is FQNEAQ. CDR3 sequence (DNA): TGTGCCAGCAGCTTAGCTCGAACAGTCTCTGGAAACACCATATATTTT. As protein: CASSLARTVSGNTIYF.

The CDR3 is CASTFPPQMNTEAFF. The DNA for the CDR3 is TGTGCCAGCACGTTCCCCCCCCAGATGAACACTGAAGCTTTCTTT. The gene calls are TRBV18 and TRBJ1-1; D not resolved. CDR1 and CDR2 from the germline V gene are KGHSH and LQKENI. The CDR3 sequence is 15 residues long. The V gene lost 8 bases and the J gene lost 0 bases, with 16 bases spanning the gap.

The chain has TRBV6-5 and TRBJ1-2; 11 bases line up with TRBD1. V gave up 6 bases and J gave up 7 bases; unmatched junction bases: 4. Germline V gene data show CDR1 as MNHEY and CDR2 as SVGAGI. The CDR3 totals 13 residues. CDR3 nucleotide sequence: TGTGCCAGCAGGGGGACAGGGGGACCTGGCTACACCTTC. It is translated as CASRGTGGPGYTF.

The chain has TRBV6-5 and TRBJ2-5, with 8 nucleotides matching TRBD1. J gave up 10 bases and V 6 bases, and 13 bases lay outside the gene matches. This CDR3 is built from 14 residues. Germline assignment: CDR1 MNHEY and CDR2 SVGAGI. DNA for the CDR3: TGTGCCAGCAGCGGACAGGGCTCAAGGGAGGTCCAGTACTTC. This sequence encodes CASSGQGSREVQYF.

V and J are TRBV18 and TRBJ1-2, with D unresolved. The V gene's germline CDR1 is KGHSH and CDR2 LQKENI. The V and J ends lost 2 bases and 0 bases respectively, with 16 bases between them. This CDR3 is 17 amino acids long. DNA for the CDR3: TGTGCCAGCTCACCAGTGACAAGCTCGGTCGCTAACTATGGCTACACCTTC. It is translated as CASSPVTSSVANYGYTF.